Included here is one T cell receptor (beta chain) sequence, with context. Antigen unknown. These data originate in a study of T cell repertoires in cytomegalovirus infection. Study summary: Epitope selection comprised recently identified HLA-C-restricted CMV epitopes and well-studied HLA-B-restricted CMV epitopes. CMV infection and matching HLA type were both indicated by public TCR beta signatures. Study-wide points: What dominated the ex vivo response were HLA-C-restricted CMV-specific TCR beta clonotypes.

TCRdb called the reads again in MiXCR, with one record for every CDR3 protein. Found here are 80,000 to 95,000 distinct CDR3 sequences, approximately 30% of them singletons; the top ten hold over 60%. The CDR3 totals 15 residues. Trimming took 2 bases from V and 4 from J; bases not matched to a gene: 4. CDR1 is SGHVS and CDR2 is FQNEAQ in the germline V gene. The gene calls are TRBV7-8 and TRBJ2-7; 11 nucleotides align to TRBD1. The specimen comprised CD8+ T cells from cultured PBMCs, sampled from culture after CMV antigen stimulation. The sequence was obtained from a human donor in good health (CMV status not recorded). Some clones in this sample may be carry-over from other donors' samples. CDR3 sequence (DNA): TGTGCCAGCAGCTTACCAGGACAGGGGGCTTACGAGCAGTACTTC. Its translation: CASSLPGQGAYEQYF.